This is a list of T cell receptor beta chains from one sample in a study of cytomegalovirus exposure and HLA in healthy donors. Some clones are missing from TCRdb's copy, which holds only in-frame ones; the method was immunoSEQ multiplex PCR. The table lists approximately 160,000 clones, roughly 80% of them singletons, with roughly 0.38% in the top ten. The sequenced sample consisted of PBMCs. Receptors originate from a boy younger than 10 in good health and CMV-seronegative. Each CDR3 is given with its conserved first and last residue.

TRBV15	TRBJ2-7	CATSRDTGAEQYF
TRBV27	TRBJ2-7	CASSFSRAFTYEQYF
TRBV6-1	TRBJ1-2	CASSIQVNYGYTF
TRBV28	TRBJ1-5	CASTRVYSNQPQHF
TRBV4-1	TRBJ2-7	CASSQVLWDRGFEQYF
TRBV7-3	TRBJ2-1	CASSPTGGAERENEQFF
TRBV7-9	TRBJ1-5	CASSEGGRNQPQHF
TRBV7-7	TRBJ2-1	CASSLSPGLAGALAPHNEQFF
TRBV6-1	TRBJ2-1	CASSEPRDYREQFF
TRBV29-1	TRBJ1-4	CSVGRQGNNEKLFF
TRBV7-8	TRBJ2-3	CASSSWTSGSTDTQYF
TRBV12-5	TRBJ1-4	CASGLAAENGFF
TRBV5-1	TRBJ1-1	CASSLAWRDTEAFF
TRBV5-1	TRBJ1-3	CASSDSGNTVYF
TRBV5-1	TRBJ1-1	CASSSDRGPMNTEAFF